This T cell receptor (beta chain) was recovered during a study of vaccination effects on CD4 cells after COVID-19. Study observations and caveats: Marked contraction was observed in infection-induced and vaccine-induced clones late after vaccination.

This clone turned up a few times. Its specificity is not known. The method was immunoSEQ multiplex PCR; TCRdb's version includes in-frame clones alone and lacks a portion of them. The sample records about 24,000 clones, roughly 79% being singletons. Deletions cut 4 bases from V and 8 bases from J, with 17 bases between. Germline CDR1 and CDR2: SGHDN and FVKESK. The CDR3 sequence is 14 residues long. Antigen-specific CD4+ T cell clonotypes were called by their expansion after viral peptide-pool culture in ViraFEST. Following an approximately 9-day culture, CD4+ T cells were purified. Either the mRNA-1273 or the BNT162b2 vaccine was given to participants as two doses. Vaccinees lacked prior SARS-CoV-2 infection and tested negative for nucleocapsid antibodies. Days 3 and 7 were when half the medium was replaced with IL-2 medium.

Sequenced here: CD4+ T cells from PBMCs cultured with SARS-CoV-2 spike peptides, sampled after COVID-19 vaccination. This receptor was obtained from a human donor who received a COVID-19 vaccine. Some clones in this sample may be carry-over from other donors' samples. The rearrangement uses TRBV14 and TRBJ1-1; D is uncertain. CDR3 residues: CASSRQNLAKEAFF. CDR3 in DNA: TGTGCCAGCAGCCGTCAAAATCTCGCCAAGGAAGCTTTCTTT. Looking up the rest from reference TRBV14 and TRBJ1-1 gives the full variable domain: EAGVTQFPSHSVIEKGQTVTLRCDPISGHDNLYWYRRVMGKEIKFLLHFVKESKQDESGMPNNRFLAERTGGTYSTLKVQPAELEDSGVYFCASSRQNLAKEAFFGQGTRLTVV.